What follows are 4 T cell receptor beta chains derived from one specimen sequenced in a study of post-analysis software for immune sequencing data. Findings of the study overall: Roughly five TRBV segments, including TRBV5-6, TRBV5-1 and TRBV20-1, were more frequent in patients than controls.

These receptors have no known antigen. Built from TCR beta cDNA, the libraries had unique molecular identifiers in them. TCRdb re-derived calls from the PCR reads in MiXCR, one entry per CDR3 protein. Here the sample spans around 400,000 distinct CDR3 sequences, about 40% being singletons. Sequenced input: blood. Source of these receptors: a girl aged 2 to 10 with multiple sclerosis.

A few counts support this clonotype. The CDR3, as DNA: TGCAGCGTTGAGGAGCTTAGCGGGAACACCGGGGAGCTGTTTTTT. Translating gives CSVEELSGNTGELFF. V is TRBV29-1 and J is TRBJ2-2; D might be TRBD2 (6 bases). The V gene's germline CDR1 is SQVTM and CDR2 ANQGSEA. V shed 3 bases and J shed 1 base, with 12 bases lying between them. This CDR3 has 15 residues.

This clonotype was seen only a few times. The chain combines TRBV27 with TRBJ1-1; 8 nucleotides line up with TRBD1. The CDR3 length is 16 residues. Looked up from germline, CDR1 is MNHEY and CDR2 is SMNVEV (reference sequence). V shed 8 bases and J 5 bases; nucleotides not matched to a gene: 16. This CDR3 is CASFRQGRGIRTEAFF. The CDR3 DNA follows: TGTGCCAGCTTCCGACAGGGGAGGGGGATAAGGACTGAAGCTTTCTTT.

The J gene is TRBJ1-2, the V gene TRBV6-5, with 9 bases matching TRBD1. This CDR3 comprises 15 residues. J lost 0 bases, V lost 4 bases, and 3 bases had no gene match. Germline V lookup: CDR1 MNHEY, CDR2 SVGAGI. The CDR3 loop is CASSSQGAANYGYTF. CDR3 in DNA: TGTGCCAGCAGTTCACAGGGGGCCGCTAACTATGGCTACACCTTC.

The chain links TRBV6-2 or TRBV6-3 to TRBJ1-5, with unresolved D. Trimming left V 7 bases short and J 4 bases short, with 14 bases between. From germline, CDR1 is MNHEY and CDR2 SVGEGT. The CDR3 contains 14 residues. The CDR3 loop is CASTPVGVNQPQHF. The CDR3 DNA reads as TGTGCCAGCACTCCCGTTGGGGTTAATCAGCCCCAGCATTTT.